This T cell receptor beta chain derives from a study of shared T cell receptors in the human thymus. The table came from immunoSEQ multiplex PCR; TCRdb's copy has only in-frame clones and leaves some out. The data show about 660,000 clones, 70% to 90% seen once. Germline V gene data show CDR1 as SNHLY and CDR2 as FYNNEI. The CDR3 is made up of 17 amino acids. V shed 5 bases and J shed 0 bases, with 18 bases lying between them. These data also formed part of another study, on human thymus T cells.

The TCR sequence derives from a boy under three years old with a congenital heart defect. Sequenced input: thymocytes. The chain has TRBV2 and TRBJ2-3; the D gene is possibly TRBD2 (5 bases). The CDR3 bases are TGTGCCAGCAGTTCATCGTTTCTAGCATTTAGCACAGATACGCAGTATTTT. Its translation is CASSSSFLAFSTDTQYF. Drawing the rest from reference TRBV2 and TRBJ2-3, the complete variable domain is EPEVTQTPSHQVTQMGQEVILRCVPISNHLYFYWYRQILGQKVEFLVSFYNNEISEKSEIFDDQFSVERPDGSNFTLKIRSTKLEDSAMYFCASSSSFLAFSTDTQYFGPGTRLTVL.